Shown below are 23 T cell receptor beta chains from a single sample sequenced in a study of blood T cell repertoires in COVID-19. Clones were read by immunoSEQ multiplex PCR, and TCRdb kept only the in-frame ones, dropping some. The sample shows around 43,000 clones, roughly 80% of them seen only once. Sequencing was performed on peripheral blood. These receptors originate from a human donor in a cohort sampled during active COVID-19.

This clone was picked up a small number of times. The genes are TRBV6-1 and TRBJ2-6; D perhaps matches TRBD2 (5 bases). This CDR3 is built from 15 residues. V was pared by 3 bases and J by 1 base, with 7 bases between. Germline loops: CDR1 MNHNS, CDR2 SASEGT. CDR3 sequence reads: CASSEKRSGANVLTF. In DNA, the CDR3 is TGTGCCAGCAGTGAGAAGCGGTCTGGGGCCAACGTCCTGACTTTC.

This chain joins TRBV5-1 and TRBJ2-3; tentative D call: TRBD2 (6 bases). This CDR3 region has 15 residues. Trimming removed 0 bases at V and 2 bases at J, with 10 bases between. Germline lookup yields CDR1 SGHRS and CDR2 YFSETQ. DNA of the CDR3: TGCGCCAGCAGCTTGGAACTAGCCTCCACAGATACGCAGTATTTT. Translating gives CASSLELASTDTQYF.

Note on this clone: Within the sample, other DNA sequences also encode this same CDR3. The chain employs TRBV30 and TRBJ2-3; D gene unclear. The V end lost 2 bases, the J end lost 0 bases, and 9 bases lay between the germline ends. The germline V gene encodes CDR1 GTSNPN and CDR2 SVGIG (reference sequence). The CDR3 extends over 14 amino acids. The CDR3 sequence is CAWSPTDSTDTQYF. The DNA of the CDR3 is TGTGCCTGGAGTCCAACAGACAGCACAGATACGCAGTATTTT.

J is TRBJ2-7 and V is TRBV3-1 (or the pseudogene TRBV3-2); 7 nucleotides match TRBD2. V trimming: 4 bases; J trimming: 6 bases; junction bases outside the gene matches: 9. The CDR3 spans 14 residues. Looked up from germline, CDR1 is LGHDT and CDR2 is YNNKEL (reference sequence). In DNA, the CDR3 is TGTGCCAGCAGCCGTGAAGGGAGGGCCCGCGAGCAGTACTTC. Residues: CASSREGRAREQYF.

The chain employs TRBV4-1 and TRBJ2-3; 13 nucleotides align to TRBD2. The CDR3 runs 16 residues. Trimming at V came to 4 bases and at J to 3 bases, leaving 4 bases not matched to a gene. The germline V gene encodes CDR1 MGHRA and CDR2 YSYEKL. The CDR3 region has the DNA TGCGCCAGCAGCCCAGGGACTAGCGGGGTTACAGATACGCAGTATTTT. Its translation: CASSPGTSGVTDTQYF.

The chain has TRBV28 and TRBJ1-3; D gene unclear. The CDR3 length is 12 residues. V lost 5 bases and J lost 4, with 6 bases in between. Germline V gives CDR1 MDHEN, CDR2 SYDVKM. The CDR3 reads CASSQRGNTIYF. In DNA form, the CDR3 reads TGTGCCAGCAGTCAGAGGGGAAACACCATATATTTT. The full variable domain, completed using reference TRBV28 and TRBJ1-3, is DVKVTQSSRYLVKRTGEKVFLECVQDMDHENMFWYRQDPGLGLRLIYFSYDVKMKEKGDIPEGYSVSREKKERFSLILESASTNQTSMYLCASSQRGNTIYFGEGSWLTVV.

This clone was seen a single time. V usage is TRBV5-3 and J usage is TRBJ2-1; the match to TRBD2 covers 7 bases. TRBV5-3 is annotated as an ORF whose role is uncertain. CDR3 length: 15 amino acids. J gave up 0 bases and V 6 bases, and 6 bases lay outside the gene matches. This CDR3 is CARTSGGSSYNEQFF. DNA for the CDR3: TGTGCCAGAACCTCCGGGGGGAGCTCCTACAATGAGCAGTTCTTC.

The genes are TRBV7-3 and TRBJ1-1; 9 bases agree with TRBD1. V shed 4 bases, J shed 4 bases, and the junction held 1 base outside the gene matches. CDR3 length equals 13 residues. Per the germline V gene, CDR1 is SGHTA and CDR2 is FQGTGA. CDR3 nucleotide sequence: TGTGCCAGCAGCTCGGGACAGGGCACTGAAGCTTTCTTT. Protein: CASSSGQGTEAFF.

This rearrangement joins TRBV7-2 to TRBJ2-1; 13 nucleotides agree with TRBD2. The CDR3 runs 14 residues. V lost 5 bases and J lost 8; bases outside the gene matches: 3. CDR1 and CDR2 (germline): SGHTA, FQGNSA. The CDR3, as DNA: TGTGCCAGCAGCGCAACTAGCGGGAGGGATGAGCAGTTCTTC. This codes for CASSATSGRDEQFF.

The chain couples TRBV4-1 to TRBJ2-3; TRBD2 matches at 8 bases. Looked up from germline, CDR1 is MGHRA and CDR2 is YSYEKL. This CDR3 is built from 16 residues. The V and J ends lost 4 bases and 1 base, in that order; junction bases with no gene match: 7. This CDR3 is CASSRSLAEGTDTQYF. The DNA for the CDR3 is TGCGCCAGCAGCCGCTCACTAGCGGAAGGCACAGATACGCAGTATTTT.

The rearrangement joins TRBV30 to TRBJ2-3; weak D call: TRBD1 (5 bases). CDR3 size: 15 residues. CDR1 is GTSNPN, CDR2 SVGIG, per germline (reference sequence). V was shortened by 2 bases and J by 4 bases, with 16 bases between the two germline ends. CDR3: CAWSYDRASSDTQYF. In DNA form, the CDR3 reads TGTGCCTGGAGTTATGACAGAGCCTCTTCAGATACGCAGTATTTT.

This clone is a singleton in its sample. This chain's CDR3 is CASSLVQGSYEQYF. CDR3 sequence (DNA): TGTGCCAGCAGCTTAGTCCAGGGTTCCTACGAGCAGTACTTC. The rearrangement joins TRBV7-2 to TRBJ2-7, with D possibly being TRBD1 (5 bases). V lost 1 base and J 1 base, leaving 8 bases between the germline ends. Germline loops: CDR1 SGHTA, CDR2 FQGNSA. The CDR3 has 14 residues.

The chain employs TRBV10-3 and TRBJ2-7; 8 nucleotides align to TRBD1. The CDR3 is made up of 14 amino acids. The junction had 10 bases not matched to a gene; V was cut back by 7 bases and J by 5 bases. Germline CDR1 reads ENHRY; CDR2 reads SYGVKD. DNA of the CDR3: TGTGCCATCAATAACCGGGACAGGAAGGACGAGCAGTACTTC. Protein product: CAINNRDRKDEQYF.

The V gene is TRBV6-1, the J gene TRBJ1-1; the D is unclear. The germline V gene has CDR1 MNHNS and CDR2 SASEGT. The CDR3 covers 14 residues. V was cut by 1 base and J by 5 bases, with 11 bases left in between. The chain's CDR3 is CASSEGVEETEAFF. CDR3 nucleotides: TGTGCCAGCAGTGAAGGTGTGGAGGAGACTGAAGCTTTCTTT.

This clone was seen more than once but under ten times. This rearrangement joins TRBV4-1 to TRBJ2-3; tentatively, D is TRBD1 (6 bases). Per germline, CDR1 MGHRA and CDR2 YSYEKL. V dropped 5 bases and J dropped 7 bases, with 22 bases sitting between them. The CDR3 contains 16 residues. The CDR3 bases are TGCGCCAGCAGCAGCCCGGTGCAGGGGTTGTCTAATACGCAGTATTTT. Protein: CASSSPVQGLSNTQYF.

This sequence joins TRBV5-1 and TRBJ1-5, with TRBD1 matching over 7 bases. The germline V gene has CDR1 SGHRS and CDR2 YFSETQ. The CDR3 covers 13 residues. Trimming at V came to 5 bases and at J to 1 base, leaving 0 bases not matched to a gene. The CDR3 is CASRQGSNQPQHF. The CDR3 DNA sequence: TGCGCCAGCAGACAGGGGAGCAATCAGCCCCAGCATTTT.

The rearrangement links TRBV5-1 to TRBJ2-3; 7 positions match TRBD2. The CDR3 loop spans 14 amino acids. The V and J ends lost 5 bases and 3 bases, in that order; junction bases with no gene match: 6. From germline, CDR1 is SGHRS and CDR2 YFSETQ. CDR3 nucleotides: TGCGCCAGCAGTCAGGACGGGAGGACAGATACGCAGTATTTT. Translated, it gives CASSQDGRTDTQYF.

The rearrangement uses TRBV14 and TRBJ2-3; 7 nucleotides align to TRBD2. V lost 0 bases and J lost 0; bases outside the gene matches: 6. This CDR3 is built from 17 residues. Germline CDR1 is SGHDN and CDR2 is FVKESK. This CDR3 is CASSQDRGSTSTDTQYF. In DNA, the CDR3 is TGTGCCAGCAGCCAAGATCGCGGGAGTACTAGCACAGATACGCAGTATTTT.

The gene calls are TRBV3-1 (or the pseudogene TRBV3-2) and TRBJ2-4; 7 positions match TRBD2. This CDR3 is built from 18 residues. In germline, CDR1 is LGHDT, CDR2 YNNKEL (reference sequence). V shed 2 bases and J 9 bases; nucleotides not matched to a gene: 19. The CDR3: CASSQKVGEGLRVGIQYF. The CDR3 nucleotides read TGTGCCAGCAGCCAAAAAGTGGGGGAGGGCTTGCGTGTAGGCATTCAGTACTTC.

In its sample, this clone was seen a few times. The chain employs TRBV12-5 and TRBJ2-1, with a tentative D call TRBD1 (6 bases). The V gene lost 8 bases and the J gene lost 1 base, with 15 bases spanning the gap. The CDR3 totals 15 residues. The germline CDR1 and CDR2 sequences are LGHNT and FRNRAP. The CDR3 region has the DNA TGTGCTAGTAGCCAGGACAGCCTTTCCTACAATGAGCAGTTCTTC. It codes for CASSQDSLSYNEQFF.

The V call is TRBV2, the J call TRBJ2-3; no clear D gene. Germline CDR1 is SNHLY and CDR2 is FYNNEI. The CDR3 is 13 amino acids. V was clipped by 7 bases and J by 3 bases, with 11 bases between them. The CDR3, as DNA: TGTGCCAGCAATCTCGAGGCTACAGATACGCAGTATTTT. This sequence encodes CASNLEATDTQYF.

A word on this clone: At the DNA level, this CDR3 is encoded by other sequences in the same sample as well. V and J are TRBV28 and TRBJ2-7, with D tentatively TRBD2 (6 bases). The germline V gene has CDR1 MDHEN and CDR2 SYDVKM. V gave up 3 bases and J gave up 3 bases, with 6 bases separating them. This CDR3 comprises 12 residues. CDR3 amino acids: CASSLGGYEQYF. CDR3 nucleotide sequence: TGTGCCAGCAGTTTGGGGGGCTACGAGCAGTACTTC.

This sequence joins TRBV18 and TRBJ2-3; D is undetermined. This CDR3 contains 13 residues. Germline V CDR1 and CDR2: KGHSH, LQKENI. V lost 3 bases and J 0 bases, leaving 4 bases between the germline ends. CDR3 loop: CASSPLSTDTQYF. The CDR3 region has the DNA TGTGCCAGCTCACCTCTTAGCACAGATACGCAGTATTTT. The full variable domain, completed using reference TRBV18 and TRBJ2-3, is NAGVMQNPRHLVRRRGQEARLRCSPMKGHSHVYWYRQLPEEGLKFMVYLQKENIIDESGMPKERFSAEFPKEGPSILRIQQVVRGDSAAYFCASSPLSTDTQYFGPGTRLTVL.